The 5 T cell receptor beta chains below were found in one sample sequenced in a study of cytomegalovirus exposure and HLA in healthy donors. Amplification used 60 Vbeta primers and 13 Jbeta primers. TCRdb's copy holds only in-frame clones and misses some; the assay was immunoSEQ multiplex PCR. The sample holds about 92,000 clones, over 70% seen once. The source material was PBMCs. The receptors here all came from a man aged 45-65 years in good health and CMV-seropositive.

This chain links TRBV7-3 with TRBJ2-1; TRBD2 matches 11 bases. The ends lost 5 bases at V and 5 bases at J; junction bases unmatched: 2. This CDR3 contains 14 residues. Germline CDR1 reads SGHTA; CDR2 reads FQGTGA. CDR3 nucleotide sequence: TGTGCCAGCAGCCTAGCGGGGGGTGACAATGAGCAGTTCTTC. Translation gives CASSLAGGDNEQFF.

This clone was seen a handful of times. The chain recombines TRBV6-4 with TRBJ2-7, with D possibly being TRBD2 (6 bases). Deletions cut 0 bases from V and 2 bases from J, with 11 bases between. This CDR3 spans 15 amino acids. CDR1 and CDR2 from the germline V gene are MRHNA and SNTAGT. CDR3 loop: CASSDSCGTPYEQYF. CDR3 in DNA: TGTGCCAGCAGTGACTCGTGCGGGACCCCCTACGAGCAGTACTTC.

This chain connects TRBV4-1 to TRBJ2-7; 7 bases are a match to TRBD1. The CDR3 is 15 residues long. The V gene's germline CDR1 is MGHRA and CDR2 YSYEKL. With V trimmed by 0 bases and J by 4 bases, 6 bases remained unmatched. The CDR3 DNA reads TGCGCCAGCAGCCAAGACGAGGGGGCGATGTACGAGCAGTACTTC. Protein: CASSQDEGAMYEQYF.

The V and J genes are TRBV2 and TRBJ2-2, with D perhaps matching TRBD1 (6 bases). V lost 6 bases and J 7 bases, leaving 15 bases between the germline ends. The CDR3 consists of 14 residues. Germline CDR1 and CDR2: SNHLY and FYNNEI. CDR3 amino acids: CASRKLGQLGELFF. DNA of the CDR3: TGTGCCAGCAGGAAACTAGGACAGCTCGGGGAGCTGTTTTTT.

V usage is TRBV7-2 and J usage is TRBJ1-6; maybe TRBD1 (5 bases). CDR1 is SGHTA, CDR2 FQGNSA, per germline. There are 13 residues in the CDR3. V lost 6 bases to trimming and J lost 6 bases, with 9 bases between them. Here the CDR3 DNA reads TGTGCCAGCAGGGAACAGGTTAATTCACCCCTCCACTTT. Translated: CASREQVNSPLHF.